Each of the 25 T cell receptor beta chains below was sequenced from the same sample in a study of chemoradiotherapy in HPV16-positive cancers (dated by TCRdb to between 2021 and 2022). The library was prepared using the immunoSEQ multiplex PCR assay. The immuneACCESS repertoire file appears here via TCRdb, limited to in-frame rearrangements. These files lack a portion of the clones; in checked studies, under half of the deficit traces to unresolved V genes, and the cause of the others is not known. This sample holds several thousand clones; roughly 83% were observed only once. The ten largest make up 6.1% of the sample. The sequencing here drew on tumor tissue, taken from a patient who underwent chemoradiotherapy. All receptors come from a human donor with HPV-associated anogenital cancer.

The chain has TRBV30 and TRBJ2-5, with 8 bases matching TRBD2. The junction had 7 bases not matched to a gene; V was cut back by 1 base and J by 3 bases. Germline-derived CDR1 and CDR2 are GTSNPN and SVGIG (reference sequence). The CDR3 has 15 amino acids. CDR3 sequence (DNA): TGTGCCTGGAGTGCCCCTCGCGGGGGGAAAGAGACCCAGTACTTC. Translating gives CAWSAPRGGKETQYF.

The rearrangement links TRBV21-1 to TRBJ2-7; TRBD1, as called in the table, went unchecked against the DNA. TRBV21-1 is a pseudogene segment. CDR3 length: 15 amino acids. The CDR3 spells CASSKTGTGVGEQYF. DNA of the CDR3: TGTGCCAGCAGCAAGACCGGGACAGGGGTGGGCGAGCAGTACTTC.

J is TRBJ2-7 and V is TRBV7-2; a possible D gene is TRBD2 (5 bases). The germline CDR1 and CDR2 sequences are SGHTA and FQGNSA. The CDR3 covers 14 residues. Trimming cost V 1 base and J 6 bases, with 13 bases left between them. In nucleotides, the CDR3 is TGTGCCAGCAGCTTAGGCTCGGGGTCGGGCGAGCAGTACTTC. Protein product: CASSLGSGSGEQYF.

The chain links TRBV7-8 to TRBJ2-2; maybe TRBD2 (5 bases). The germline CDR1 and CDR2 sequences are SGHVS and FQNEAQ. V was clipped by 2 bases and J by 0 bases, with 16 bases between them. CDR3 length equals 18 residues. CDR3 sequence (DNA): TGTGCCAGCAGCTTACGAGGCTTGGACTTTTCGAACACCGGGGAGCTGTTTTTT. Its protein product is CASSLRGLDFSNTGELFF.

This chain links TRBV5-5 with TRBJ2-5; 8 bases match TRBD2. The V segment lost 2 bases and the J segment 1 base; nucleotides outside the gene matches: 1. The germline CDR1 and CDR2 sequences are SGHKS and YYEKEE (reference sequence). CDR3 size: 14 residues. The CDR3 reads CASSFAGGQETQYF. The CDR3 DNA is TGTGCCAGCAGCTTTGCGGGGGGCCAAGAGACCCAGTACTTC.

The V and J genes are TRBV4-2 and TRBJ2-3; 7 nucleotides match TRBD2. The CDR3 is made up of 19 amino acids. The V gene's germline CDR1 is LGHNA and CDR2 YNFKEQ. V was clipped by 0 bases and J by 4 bases; unmatched bases: 16. This CDR3 reads CASSQETAPGGGRADTQYF. As DNA, the CDR3 is TGTGCCAGCAGCCAAGAAACGGCCCCCGGCGGGGGTAGGGCAGATACGCAGTATTTT.

V is TRBV5-1 and J is TRBJ2-1, with D possibly matching TRBD1 (6 bases). Trimming cost V 4 bases and J 0 bases, with 14 bases left between them. This CDR3 spans 16 amino acids. CDR1 and CDR2 from the germline V gene are SGHRS and YFSETQ. CDR3 nucleotides: TGCGCCAGCAGCCCAGGGGTTTTAAGCTCCTACAATGAGCAGTTCTTC. It encodes CASSPGVLSSYNEQFF.

V usage is TRBV7-8 and J usage is TRBJ2-1, with D perhaps matching TRBD2 (6 bases). This CDR3 is built from 16 residues. Germline V CDR1 and CDR2: SGHVS, FQNEAQ. V dropped 5 bases and J dropped 2 bases, with 16 bases sitting between them. The CDR3 spells CASSQWGLGTYNEQFF. The CDR3 bases are TGTGCCAGCAGCCAGTGGGGACTTGGAACCTACAATGAGCAGTTCTTC.

Only a few counts were recorded for this clone. The chain couples TRBV6-6 to TRBJ2-5; 8 positions match TRBD2. V dropped 6 bases and J dropped 1; count of bases not matched to a gene: 4. The CDR3 is 14 residues long. Looked up from germline, CDR1 is MNHNY and CDR2 is SVGAGI (reference sequence). In DNA, the CDR3 is TGTGCCAGCAGGGCCACTAGCGGCCAAGAGACCCAGTACTTC. It codes for CASRATSGQETQYF.

The rearrangement joins TRBV28 to TRBJ2-2; D call uncertain. This CDR3 contains 16 residues. V gave up 5 bases and J gave up 1 base, with 14 bases separating them. CDR1 is MDHEN and CDR2 is SYDVKM in the germline V gene. The CDR3, as DNA: TGTGCCAGCAGTCCTCGGCGGATTAGGAACACCGGGGAGCTGTTTTTT. The encoded protein is CASSPRRIRNTGELFF.

V and J are TRBV18 and TRBJ2-5; D gene unclear. The V gene's germline CDR1 is KGHSH and CDR2 LQKENI. There are 15 residues in the CDR3. Trimming cost V 4 bases and J 2 bases, with 14 bases left between them. The CDR3: CASSLNGGAQETQYF. CDR3 in DNA: TGTGCCAGCTCACTAAATGGTGGAGCGCAAGAGACCCAGTACTTC.

V is TRBV5-8 and J is TRBJ1-2; TRBD1 might be the D (6 bases). The V and J ends lost 0 bases and 6 bases respectively, with 15 bases between them. Germline CDR1 SGHTS, CDR2 YDEGEE. The CDR3 sequence is 15 residues long. CDR3 sequence: CASSLDTGQRNGYTF. The CDR3 coding sequence is TGTGCCAGCAGCTTGGACACAGGACAGAGAAATGGCTACACCTTC.

This clone was counted between two and nine times. The V gene is TRBV11-2, the J gene TRBJ2-1; D gene unclear. Trimming cost V 5 bases and J 6 bases, with 5 bases left between them. The CDR3 has 11 amino acids. Germline CDR1 SGHAT, CDR2 FQNNGV. The DNA for the CDR3 is TGTGCCAGCAGCCCGAGCAATGAGCAGTTCTTC. Amino acid sequence: CASSPSNEQFF.

CDR3 bases: TGTGCCAGCAGCTTGAACAGCTATGGCTACACCTTC. The encoded protein is CASSLNSYGYTF. The V and J genes are TRBV5-6 and TRBJ1-2; D gene uncertain. The CDR3 is 12 amino acids. Trimming shortened V by 1 base and J by 4 bases, and 5 bases separated the two germline ends. Germline V gives CDR1 SGHDT, CDR2 YYEEEE. The whole variable domain, filled in from reference TRBV5-6 and TRBJ1-2, reads DAGVTQSPTHLIKTRGQQVTLRCSPKSGHDTVSWYQQALGQGPQFIFQYYEEEERQRGNFPDRFSGHQFPNYSSELNVNALLLGDSALYLCASSLNSYGYTFGSGTRLTVV.

The rearrangement uses TRBV6-1 and TRBJ1-6; TRBD1 aligns across 9 bases. The ends lost 4 bases at V and 8 bases at J; junction bases unmatched: 12. The CDR3 is 17 residues long. Germline-derived CDR1 and CDR2 are MNHNS and SASEGT. The CDR3 here is CASSGGGGGQGYSPLHF. The CDR3 nucleotides are TGTGCCAGCAGTGGAGGGGGCGGGGGACAGGGTTATTCACCCCTCCACTTT.

The rearrangement uses TRBV6-1 and TRBJ1-1; 8 nucleotides line up with TRBD1. The CDR3 covers 14 residues. CDR1 MNHNS and CDR2 SASEGT come from the germline V gene. Germline trimming cut 3 bases from V and 1 base from J; bases unmatched to any gene: 1. CDR3 DNA: TGTGCCAGCAGTGAGGGACAGGAGAACACTGAAGCTTTCTTT. Its translation: CASSEGQENTEAFF.

The chain combines TRBV2 with TRBJ2-3; 9 bases map to TRBD1. The CDR3 loop spans 14 amino acids. The germline gives CDR1 SNHLY, CDR2 FYNNEI. Trimming removed 3 bases from V and 5 bases from J; junction bases left unmatched: 3. The CDR3, as DNA: TGTGCCAGCAGTGATGGACAGGGGAGAGATACGCAGTATTTT. It translates to CASSDGQGRDTQYF.

The chain carries TRBV11-2 and TRBJ2-2; D tentatively reads TRBD1 or TRBD2 (5 bases each). CDR1 is SGHAT, CDR2 FQNNGV, per germline. The CDR3 loop spans 14 amino acids. Deletions cut 5 bases from V and 4 bases from J, with 11 bases between. The CDR3 DNA reads as TGTGCCAGCAGCCCTGGGACCGTCACCGGGGAGCTGTTTTTT. It yields the protein CASSPGTVTGELFF.

This chain connects TRBV7-2 to TRBJ2-4; D perhaps matches TRBD2 (5 bases). The CDR3 has 13 residues. Trimming pared 1 base from V and 8 bases from J, leaving 9 bases between. Germline-derived CDR1 and CDR2 are SGHTA and FQGNSA. In DNA, the CDR3 is TGTGCCAGCAGCTTAGGAGGGCCGGACATTCAGTACTTC. As protein: CASSLGGPDIQYF. The variable domain in full, with the rest retrieved from reference TRBV7-2 and TRBJ2-4, is GAGVSQSPSNKVTEKGKDVELRCDPISGHTALYWYRQSLGQGLEFLIYFQGNSAPDKSGLPSDRFSAERTGGSVSTLTIQRTQQEDSAVYLCASSLGGPDIQYFGAGTRLSVL.

This chain joins TRBV27 and TRBJ2-3; D is uncertain. CDR1 is MNHEY, CDR2 SMNVEV, per germline (reference sequence). The V gene lost 3 bases and the J gene lost 2 bases, with 9 bases spanning the gap. The CDR3 length is 14 residues. CDR3 loop: CASSFRRFTDTQYF. The CDR3 bases are TGTGCCAGCAGTTTTAGACGGTTCACAGATACGCAGTATTTT.

This chain links TRBV30 with TRBJ2-2; no firm D call. Germline V gene lookup returns CDR1 GTSNPN and CDR2 SVGIG (reference sequence). V lost 3 bases and J 5 bases, leaving 7 bases between the germline ends. The CDR3 is made up of 12 amino acids. The CDR3 loop is CAWRKLTGELFF. In DNA form, the CDR3 reads TGTGCCTGGAGAAAGTTGACCGGGGAGCTGTTTTTT. The variable domain in full, with the rest retrieved from reference TRBV30 and TRBJ2-2, is SQTIHQWPATLVQPVGSPLSLECTVEGTSNPNLYWYRQAAGRGLQLLFYSVGIGQISSEVPQNLSASRPQDRQFILSSKKLLLSDSGFYLCAWRKLTGELFFGEGSRLTVL.

The chain joins TRBV2 to TRBJ2-5; no clear D. V shed 3 bases and J shed 9 bases, with 11 bases lying between them. CDR1 SNHLY and CDR2 FYNNEI come from the germline V gene. CDR3 length: 12 residues. CDR3 loop: CASSEATRPQYF. The CDR3 coding sequence is TGTGCCAGCAGTGAGGCGACCCGCCCCCAGTACTTC.

The chain couples TRBV2 to TRBJ1-1; D unresolved. Germline loops: CDR1 SNHLY, CDR2 FYNNEI. Trimming took 3 bases from V and 5 from J, leaving 10 bases between them. The CDR3 runs to 13 residues. Written as DNA, the CDR3 is TGTGCCAGCAGTGAGGGCCCTTGGACTGAAGCTTTCTTT. It encodes CASSEGPWTEAFF.

On this clone: Germline and junction disagree at one end, which may indicate a read error. The chain joins TRBV7-7 to TRBJ2-2, with 10 bases fitting TRBD2. This CDR3 has 15 residues. Germline CDR1 SSHAT, CDR2 FNYEAQ (reference sequence). Written as DNA, the CDR3 is TGTGCTAGCAGTCTAGCGGGGGTGAACACCGGGGAGCTGTTTTTT. Its translation: CASSLAGVNTGELFF.

The rearrangement links TRBV14 to TRBJ2-1; D gene ambiguous. The ends were cut back, 6 bases at V and 9 bases at J, with 12 bases in the middle. CDR3 length: 12 residues. Germline CDR1 SGHDN, CDR2 FVKESK. CDR3 coding DNA: TGTGCCAGCAGTAAACAGCATACTGAGCAGTTCTTC. Protein: CASSKQHTEQFF.